The 8 T cell receptor beta chains below come from one sample, sequenced in a study of blood T cell repertoires in COVID-19. Produced via immunoSEQ multiplex PCR; TCRdb's table is partial and in-frame only. The sample consists of just over 150,000 clones, about 79% of them appearing once. Source material: peripheral blood. The receptor set was obtained from a woman aged 45 to 65 with acute or convalescent COVID-19.

The chain carries TRBV9 and TRBJ2-3; D not resolved. The CDR3 has 15 amino acids. V dropped 0 bases and J dropped 1 base, with 9 bases sitting between them. Germline lookup yields CDR1 SGDLS and CDR2 YYNGEE. The CDR3 protein is CASSVGSAGTDTQYF. The CDR3 DNA reads as TGTGCCAGCAGCGTAGGCTCGGCGGGCACAGATACGCAGTATTTT. Drawing the rest from reference TRBV9 and TRBJ2-3, the complete variable domain is DSGVTQTPKHLITATGQRVTLRCSPRSGDLSVYWYQQSLDQGLQFLIQYYNGEERAKGNILERFSAQQFPDLHSELNLSSLELGDSALYFCASSVGSAGTDTQYFGPGTRLTVL.

The gene calls are TRBV18 and TRBJ1-6; D gene unclear. Germline CDR1 is KGHSH and CDR2 is LQKENI. The CDR3 spans 15 residues. The V and J ends lost 0 bases and 5 bases respectively, with 8 bases between them. Here the CDR3 reads CASSPPIPDNSPLHF. DNA of the CDR3: TGTGCCAGCTCACCACCGATCCCAGATAATTCACCCCTCCACTTT.

The CDR3 is CASSVAGGTEQFF. As DNA, the CDR3 is TGTGCCAGCAGCGTGGCAGGGGGCACTGAGCAGTTCTTC. The V and J genes are TRBV9 and TRBJ2-1, with TRBD1 matching 8 bases. With 2 bases clipped from V and 9 bases from J, the junction kept 4 bases outside the gene matches. The CDR3 is 13 residues long. Germline-derived CDR1 and CDR2 are SGDLS and YYNGEE.

The V and J genes are TRBV6-5 and TRBJ2-7; no clear D. Germline values: CDR1 MNHEY, CDR2 SVGAGI. The CDR3 loop spans 15 amino acids. Trimming left V 0 bases short and J 2 bases short, with 11 bases between. The CDR3 protein is CASSYSSDGAYEQYF. In nucleotides, the CDR3 is TGTGCCAGCAGTTACTCGAGCGACGGAGCCTACGAGCAGTACTTC.

This clone was observed a single time. This sequence joins TRBV6-2 or TRBV6-3 and TRBJ2-7; TRBD2 matches 7 bases. Losses at the gene ends were 0 bases for V and 5 bases for J; bases not matched to a gene: 10. The CDR3 is made up of 16 amino acids. CDR1 is MNHEY and CDR2 is SVGEGT in the germline V gene. CDR3 sequence (DNA): TGTGCCAGCAGTTACTCTTCTCGCGGGAGAGCCCACGAGCAGTACTTC. Encoded protein: CASSYSSRGRAHEQYF.

The chain carries TRBV21-1 and TRBJ2-7; the listed D gene, TRBD2, was not tested against the DNA. TRBV21-1 is a pseudogene segment. The CDR3 length is 13 residues. CDR3 in amino acids: CASSEPGGYEQYF. The CDR3, as DNA: TGTGCCAGCAGCGAACCCGGAGGCTACGAGCAGTACTTC.

A note on this clone: Other DNA sequences in the same sample also yield this CDR3. The V call is TRBV19, the J call TRBJ1-1; TRBD1 might be the D (6 bases). Germline CDR1 is LNHDA and CDR2 is SQIVND (reference sequence). The CDR3 is 12 amino acids. V shed 4 bases and J shed 4 bases, with 7 bases lying between them. DNA for the CDR3: TGTGCCAGTAGTACCAGGGGCACTGAAGCTTTCTTT. Translating it yields CASSTRGTEAFF.

The chain combines TRBV20-1 with TRBJ1-4, with 7 bases lining up with TRBD1. V shed 3 bases and J 8 bases; nucleotides not matched to a gene: 9. CDR1 is DFQATT and CDR2 is SNEGSKA in the germline V gene (reference sequence). The CDR3 covers 14 residues. DNA for the CDR3: TGCAGTGCTAGTGAACGGGACAGCGGGGAAAAACTGTTTTTT. The encoded protein is CSASERDSGEKLFF.